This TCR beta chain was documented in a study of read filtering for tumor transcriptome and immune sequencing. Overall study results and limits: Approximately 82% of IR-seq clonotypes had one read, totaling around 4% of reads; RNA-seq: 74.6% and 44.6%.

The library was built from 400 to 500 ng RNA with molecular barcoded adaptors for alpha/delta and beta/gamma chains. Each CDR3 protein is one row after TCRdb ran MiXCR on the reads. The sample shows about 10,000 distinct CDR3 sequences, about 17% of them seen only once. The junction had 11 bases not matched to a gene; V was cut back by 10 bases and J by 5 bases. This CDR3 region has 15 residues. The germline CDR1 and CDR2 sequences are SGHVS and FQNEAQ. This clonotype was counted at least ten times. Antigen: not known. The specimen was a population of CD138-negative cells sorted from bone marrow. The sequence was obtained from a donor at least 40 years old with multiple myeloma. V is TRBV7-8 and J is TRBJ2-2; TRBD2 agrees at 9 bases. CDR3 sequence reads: CANSLGGRGTGELFF. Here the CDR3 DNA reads TGTGCCAATAGCTTGGGCGGGAGGGGAACCGGGGAGCTGTTTTTT.